These T cell receptor beta chains were read from a single sample in a study of T cell responses to AZD1222 COVID-19 vaccine. The repertoire was sequenced with immunoSEQ multiplex PCR; TCRdb's copy has only in-frame clones and lacks some. The data show roughly 90,000 clones, more than 80% seen once. The input for sequencing was peripheral blood, taken 28 days after the second AZD1222 dose. Receptor source: an adult who received the AZD1222 COVID-19 vaccine. Each CDR3 is given with its conserved first and last residue. D genes are given only for firm matches. Clone sizes are given selectively: once, few, many, or a class where the clone is expanded.

d_gene: -
j_gene: TRBJ1-2
v_gene: TRBV27
abundance: -
CDR3aa: CASSPRGFYYGYTF
CDR3nt: TGTGCCAGCAGCCCTCGTGGATTCTACTATGGCTACACCTTC

d_gene: -
j_gene: TRBJ1-6
v_gene: TRBV4-2
abundance: many
CDR3aa: CASSPTWEATFNSPLHF
CDR3nt: TGTGCCAGCAGTCCTACTTGGGAGGCTACCTTTAATTCACCCCTCCACTTT

d_gene: TRBD1
j_gene: TRBJ2-7
v_gene: TRBV19
abundance: -
CDR3aa: CASSTWTGGSEQYF
CDR3nt: TGTGCCAGTAGTACCTGGACAGGGGGCTCCGAGCAGTACTTC

d_gene: -
j_gene: TRBJ1-1
v_gene: TRBV11-2
abundance: -
CDR3aa: CASSLVGSGGAFF
CDR3nt: TGTGCCAGCAGCTTAGTCGGATCGGGAGGGGCTTTCTTT

d_gene: TRBD2
j_gene: TRBJ2-7
v_gene: TRBV30
abundance: -
CDR3aa: CAWSRPGPLAGLSYEQYF
CDR3nt: TGTGCCTGGAGTCGGCCCGGTCCACTAGCGGGCCTTTCCTACGAGCAGTACTTC

d_gene: TRBD2
j_gene: TRBJ2-7
v_gene: TRBV10-1
abundance: once
CDR3aa: CASSATTSGKSYEQYF
CDR3nt: TGCGCCAGCAGTGCCACAACTAGCGGCAAATCCTACGAGCAGTACTTC

d_gene: TRBD2
j_gene: TRBJ2-1
v_gene: TRBV7-3
abundance: -
CDR3aa: CASSPRGGVGNEQFF
CDR3nt: TGTGCCAGCAGCCCACGCGGGGGGGTGGGCAATGAGCAGTTCTTC

d_gene: -
j_gene: TRBJ2-7
v_gene: TRBV9
abundance: -
CDR3aa: CASSVGALPRHEQYF
CDR3nt: TGTGCCAGCAGCGTAGGGGCACTGCCACGTCACGAGCAGTACTTC

d_gene: TRBD2
j_gene: TRBJ2-2
v_gene: TRBV18
abundance: -
CDR3aa: CASSPADLAGAGRELFF
CDR3nt: TGTGCCAGCTCACCGGCAGATCTAGCGGGAGCAGGAAGGGAGCTGTTTTTT

d_gene: -
j_gene: TRBJ2-2
v_gene: TRBV2
abundance: few
CDR3aa: CASTVGRPNTGELFF
CDR3nt: TGTGCCAGCACCGTCGGCAGGCCGAACACCGGGGAGCTGTTTTTT

d_gene: -
j_gene: TRBJ1-1
v_gene: TRBV7-9
abundance: -
CDR3aa: CASRPTWRSTRNTEAFF
CDR3nt: TGTGCCAGCAGACCTACTTGGAGGAGCACTCGGAACACTGAAGCTTTCTTT

d_gene: -
j_gene: TRBJ1-1
v_gene: TRBV9
abundance: -
CDR3aa: CASSVYGGSDTEAFF
CDR3nt: TGTGCCAGCAGCGTCTACGGGGGCAGCGACACTGAAGCTTTCTTT

d_gene: TRBD1
j_gene: TRBJ2-7
v_gene: TRBV27
abundance: -
CDR3aa: CASSPRQGLVFRTYEQYF
CDR3nt: TGTGCCAGCAGTCCCCGACAGGGGCTGGTATTTCGAACCTACGAGCAGTACTTC

d_gene: -
j_gene: TRBJ2-1
v_gene: TRBV6-5
abundance: -
CDR3aa: CASRVAMVNEQFF
CDR3nt: TGTGCCAGCAGGGTAGCGATGGTCAATGAGCAGTTCTTC

d_gene: TRBD2
j_gene: TRBJ2-3
v_gene: TRBV11-2
abundance: -
CDR3aa: CASSSGLAGGPATQYF
CDR3nt: TGTGCCAGCAGCTCCGGACTAGCGGGAGGGCCTGCTACGCAGTATTTT

d_gene: -
j_gene: TRBJ1-1
v_gene: TRBV10-3
abundance: once
CDR3aa: CAISDTQNTEAFF
CDR3nt: TGTGCCATCAGTGATACTCAGAACACTGAAGCTTTCTTT

d_gene: -
j_gene: TRBJ2-5
v_gene: TRBV4-3
abundance: -
CDR3aa: CASSHDRGTQYF
CDR3nt: TGCGCCAGCAGCCATGATCGGGGGACCCAGTACTTC

d_gene: TRBD2
j_gene: TRBJ2-5
v_gene: TRBV7-2
abundance: -
CDR3aa: CASSLRGGPETQYF
CDR3nt: TGTGCCAGCAGCCTCCGGGGGGGCCCAGAGACCCAGTACTTC

d_gene: TRBD1
j_gene: TRBJ1-4
v_gene: TRBV6-5
abundance: -
CDR3aa: CASSLGQLNEKLFF
CDR3nt: TGTGCCAGCAGCCTGGGACAGTTAAATGAAAAACTGTTTTTT

d_gene: TRBD1
j_gene: TRBJ1-5
v_gene: TRBV2
abundance: once
CDR3aa: CASSAGTGHQPQHF
CDR3nt: TGTGCCAGCAGTGCAGGGACAGGGCATCAGCCCCAGCATTTT

d_gene: -
j_gene: TRBJ1-4
v_gene: TRBV20-1
abundance: -
CDR3aa: CSAMGGEKLFF
CDR3nt: TGCAGTGCCATGGGGGGAGAAAAACTGTTTTTT

d_gene: TRBD1
j_gene: TRBJ2-1
v_gene: TRBV29-1
abundance: once
CDR3aa: CSGGQGYNEQFF
CDR3nt: TGCAGCGGCGGACAGGGGTACAATGAGCAGTTCTTC

d_gene: TRBD2
j_gene: TRBJ2-7
v_gene: TRBV9
abundance: -
CDR3aa: CASSVGPSGGDEQYF
CDR3nt: TGTGCCAGCAGCGTAGGCCCAAGCGGGGGCGACGAGCAGTACTTC

d_gene: -
j_gene: TRBJ2-1
v_gene: TRBV7-2
abundance: -
CDR3aa: CASSVPGGYHNEQFF
CDR3nt: TGTGCCAGCAGCGTACCGGGGGGCTACCACAATGAGCAGTTCTTC

d_gene: -
j_gene: TRBJ2-1
v_gene: TRBV5-1
abundance: -
CDR3aa: CASSLIPGRAREQFF
CDR3nt: TGCGCCAGCAGCTTAATTCCCGGACGGGCTCGTGAGCAGTTCTTC

d_gene: TRBD2
j_gene: TRBJ2-2
v_gene: TRBV11-2
abundance: -
CDR3aa: CAGQARGFGGELFF
CDR3nt: TGTGCCGGGCAGGCGCGGGGGTTTGGCGGGGAGCTGTTTTTT

d_gene: -
j_gene: TRBJ1-1
v_gene: TRBV27
abundance: -
CDR3aa: CASSFQGGHTEAFF
CDR3nt: TGTGCCAGCAGTTTTCAGGGAGGGCACACTGAAGCTTTCTTT

d_gene: -
j_gene: TRBJ1-4
v_gene: TRBV4-3
abundance: -
CDR3aa: CASSHDRGGSVGTNEKLFF
CDR3nt: TGCGCCAGCAGCCATGATAGGGGGGGTTCAGTGGGAACTAATGAAAAACTGTTTTTT

d_gene: TRBD1
j_gene: TRBJ2-5
v_gene: TRBV6-5
abundance: -
CDR3aa: CASSYSQGVGQETQYF
CDR3nt: TGTGCCAGCAGTTACTCTCAGGGGGTAGGGCAAGAGACCCAGTACTTC

d_gene: TRBD2
j_gene: TRBJ2-2
v_gene: TRBV9
abundance: -
CDR3aa: CASRTSTNTGELFF
CDR3nt: TGTGCCAGCAGGACTAGCACGAACACCGGGGAGCTGTTTTTT

d_gene: -
j_gene: TRBJ1-2
v_gene: TRBV3-1/TRBV3-2
abundance: -
CDR3aa: CASSRGGQENYGYTF
CDR3nt: TGTGCCAGCAGCCGGGGGGGGCAGGAAAACTATGGCTACACCTTC

d_gene: TRBD1
j_gene: TRBJ2-5
v_gene: TRBV30
abundance: once
CDR3aa: CAWSDRGPVETQYF
CDR3nt: TGTGCCTGGAGTGATAGGGGGCCCGTGGAGACCCAGTACTTC

d_gene: TRBD1
j_gene: TRBJ2-3
v_gene: TRBV5-5
abundance: -
CDR3aa: CASSPGQGGTTDTQYF
CDR3nt: TGTGCCAGCAGCCCGGGACAGGGAGGCACCACAGATACGCAGTATTTT

d_gene: -
j_gene: TRBJ1-1
v_gene: TRBV10-3
abundance: -
CDR3aa: CAIRNPNTEAFF
CDR3nt: TGTGCCATCAGAAATCCGAACACTGAAGCTTTCTTT

d_gene: TRBD1
j_gene: TRBJ1-2
v_gene: TRBV9
abundance: -
CDR3aa: CASSVAGGTGSPYGYTF
CDR3nt: TGTGCCAGCAGCGTAGCGGGAGGGACAGGGAGTCCCTATGGCTACACCTTC

d_gene: TRBD2
j_gene: TRBJ2-7
v_gene: TRBV2
abundance: -
CDR3aa: CASSEPTFGTSGYEQYF
CDR3nt: TGTGCCAGCAGTGAACCTACTTTTGGGACTAGCGGCTACGAGCAGTACTTC

d_gene: TRBD2
j_gene: TRBJ2-1
v_gene: TRBV7-6
abundance: -
CDR3aa: CASSLYGTGLDYNEQFF
CDR3nt: TGTGCCAGCAGCTTATATGGCACGGGACTAGACTACAATGAGCAGTTCTTC

d_gene: TRBD1
j_gene: TRBJ1-3
v_gene: TRBV18
abundance: -
CDR3aa: CASSDRGHSGNTIYF
CDR3nt: TGTGCCAGCTCAGACAGGGGGCACTCTGGAAACACCATATATTTT

d_gene: -
j_gene: TRBJ2-7
v_gene: TRBV4-3
abundance: -
CDR3aa: CASSQDRTDGNSYEQYF
CDR3nt: TGCGCCAGCAGCCAAGATCGCACCGACGGAAACTCCTACGAGCAGTACTTC

d_gene: -
j_gene: TRBJ2-2
v_gene: TRBV5-1
abundance: -
CDR3aa: CASSLAPVSTGELFF
CDR3nt: TGCGCCAGCAGCTTGGCCCCAGTCTCGACCGGGGAGCTGTTTTTT

d_gene: -
j_gene: TRBJ1-6
v_gene: TRBV4-3
abundance: -
CDR3aa: CASSQDPPLAGKDSPLHF
CDR3nt: TGCGCCAGCAGCCAAGACCCCCCATTGGCAGGAAAGGATTCACCCCTCCACTTT

d_gene: TRBD2
j_gene: TRBJ2-5
v_gene: TRBV15
abundance: -
CDR3aa: CATSRTSGALQETQYF
CDR3nt: TGTGCCACCAGCAGGACTAGCGGGGCCCTCCAAGAGACCCAGTACTTC

d_gene: -
j_gene: TRBJ1-1
v_gene: TRBV18
abundance: -
CDR3aa: CASSPSQGYGAFF
CDR3nt: TGTGCCAGCTCACCGAGCCAGGGGTATGGCGCTTTCTTT

d_gene: -
j_gene: TRBJ2-1
v_gene: TRBV27
abundance: -
CDR3aa: CATKAAGVHEQFF
CDR3nt: TGTGCCACCAAGGCGGCAGGTGTACATGAGCAGTTCTTC

d_gene: -
j_gene: TRBJ2-4
v_gene: TRBV4-1
abundance: once
CDR3aa: CASSQDVGSIQYF
CDR3nt: TGCGCCAGCAGCCAAGATGTGGGAAGCATTCAGTACTTC

d_gene: -
j_gene: TRBJ2-2
v_gene: TRBV27
abundance: -
CDR3aa: CASSLFQGTGELFF
CDR3nt: TGTGCCAGCAGTTTATTCCAGGGCACCGGGGAGCTGTTTTTT

d_gene: -
j_gene: TRBJ1-1
v_gene: TRBV20-1
abundance: -
CDR3aa: CSAIGDIAFF
CDR3nt: TGCAGTGCTATAGGTGACATAGCTTTCTTT

d_gene: -
j_gene: TRBJ1-2
v_gene: TRBV6-5
abundance: -
CDR3aa: CASSYNYNNYGYTF
CDR3nt: TGTGCCAGCAGTTACAACTATAACAACTATGGCTACACCTTC

d_gene: TRBD1
j_gene: TRBJ1-2
v_gene: TRBV5-8
abundance: -
CDR3aa: CASSATGGTYGYTF
CDR3nt: TGTGCCAGCAGCGCGACAGGGGGTACCTATGGCTACACCTTC

d_gene: -
j_gene: TRBJ2-3
v_gene: TRBV2
abundance: -
CDR3aa: CASSLDLMRPDTQYF
CDR3nt: TGTGCCAGCAGTCTAGACCTGATGCGACCAGATACGCAGTATTTT

d_gene: TRBD1
j_gene: TRBJ1-3
v_gene: TRBV10-1
abundance: -
CDR3aa: CASSERQGQHSGNTIYF
CDR3nt: TGCGCCAGCAGTGAAAGACAGGGACAACACTCTGGAAACACCATATATTTT

d_gene: -
j_gene: TRBJ1-5
v_gene: TRBV6-2/TRBV6-3
abundance: -
CDR3aa: CASSIVQGETQPQHF
CDR3nt: TGTGCCAGCAGTATTGTACAGGGTGAGACTCAGCCCCAGCATTTT

d_gene: -
j_gene: TRBJ1-6
v_gene: TRBV9
abundance: -
CDR3aa: CASSPRGVDSYNSPLHF
CDR3nt: TGTGCCAGCAGCCCCCGGGGGGTTGACTCCTATAATTCACCCCTCCACTTT

d_gene: -
j_gene: TRBJ1-1
v_gene: TRBV6-5
abundance: once
CDR3aa: CASSYLGAGSTEAFF
CDR3nt: TGTGCCAGCAGTTACTTGGGAGCGGGAAGCACTGAAGCTTTCTTT